This T cell receptor beta chain is from a study of PD-L1 blockade in urothelial cancer. On the study more broadly: Each participant's history included 0 to 3 prior chemotherapy regimens. Study-level findings and limits: Tumor-associated clones in blood expanded more at 3 weeks in durable-benefit patients.

Only one count was recorded for this clone. Its specificity is unknown. This table comes from immunoSEQ multiplex PCR, and its TCRdb copy is limited to in-frame clones, with some not included. Of 44,000 or so clones in the sample, around 80% are singletons; the top ten hold about 3.2%. This TCR was sampled from a man in his 70s with urothelial cancer. Specimen: PBMCs, collected around atezolizumab (anti-PD-L1) treatment.

CDR3 sequence reads: CASSRDSRDTQYF. CDR3 sequence (DNA): TGTGCCAGCAGTCGGGACTCCCGGGATACGCAGTATTTT. The chain couples TRBV6-6 to TRBJ2-3; possibly TRBD2 for D (6 bases). CDR1 is MNHNY and CDR2 is SVGAGI in the germline V gene (reference sequence). V was clipped by 5 bases and J by 6 bases, with 12 bases between them. The CDR3 runs to 13 residues.